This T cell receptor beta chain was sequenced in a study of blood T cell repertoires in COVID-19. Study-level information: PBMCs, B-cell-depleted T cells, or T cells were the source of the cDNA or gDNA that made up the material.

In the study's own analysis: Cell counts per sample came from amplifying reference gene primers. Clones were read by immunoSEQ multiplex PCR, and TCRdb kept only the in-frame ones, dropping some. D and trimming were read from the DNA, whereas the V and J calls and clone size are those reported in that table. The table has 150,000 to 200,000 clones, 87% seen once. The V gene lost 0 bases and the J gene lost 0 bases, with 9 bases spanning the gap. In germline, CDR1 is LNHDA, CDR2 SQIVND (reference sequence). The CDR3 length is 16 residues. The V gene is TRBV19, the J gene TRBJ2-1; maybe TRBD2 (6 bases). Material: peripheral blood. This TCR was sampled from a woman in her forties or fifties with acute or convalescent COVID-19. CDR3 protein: CASSIEGLPSYNEQFF. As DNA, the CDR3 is TGTGCCAGTAGTATAGAGGGACTTCCCTCCTACAATGAGCAGTTCTTC.